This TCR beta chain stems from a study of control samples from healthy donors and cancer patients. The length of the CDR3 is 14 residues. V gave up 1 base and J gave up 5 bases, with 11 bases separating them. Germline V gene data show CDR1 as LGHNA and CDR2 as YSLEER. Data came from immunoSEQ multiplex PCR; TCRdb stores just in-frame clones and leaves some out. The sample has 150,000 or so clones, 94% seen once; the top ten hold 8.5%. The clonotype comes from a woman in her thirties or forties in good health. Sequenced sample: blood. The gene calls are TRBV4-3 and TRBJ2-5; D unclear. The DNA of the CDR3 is TGCGCCAGCAGCCAAGGAATTCATGCGGAGACCCAGTACTTC. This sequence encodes CASSQGIHAETQYF.